Listed here are 30 T cell receptor beta chains from one sample, sequenced in a study of CD8+ T cells in alopecia areata. cDNA reverse transcribed from extracted RNA served as the sequencing template. TCRdb's copy holds only in-frame clones and misses some; the assay was immunoSEQ multiplex PCR. The sample has 150,000 or so clones, over 70% seen once; the top ten hold around 16%. The material sequenced was CD8+ T cells sorted from blood, taken at week 0. These receptors were taken from a human donor with alopecia areata.

In its sample, this clone was seen a few times. The chain is built from TRBV7-2 and TRBJ2-3, with 7 positions matching TRBD2. V lost 5 bases, J lost 2 bases, and 13 bases stayed unmatched. This CDR3 contains 17 residues. CDR1 and CDR2 from the germline V gene are SGHTA and FQGNSA. The CDR3 here is CASSTYSGLTLTDTQYF. The DNA for the CDR3 is TGTGCCAGCAGCACCTACTCGGGACTAACCCTCACAGATACGCAGTATTTT.

The rearrangement joins TRBV27 to TRBJ2-6; D not certain. Germline-derived CDR1 and CDR2 are MNHEY and SMNVEV (reference sequence). This CDR3 has 16 residues. Trimming removed 5 bases at V and 0 bases at J, with 11 bases between. CDR3 nucleotide sequence: TGTGCCAGCAGTAGGCAGGTCCCCTCTGGGGCCAACGTCCTGACTTTC. Protein product: CASSRQVPSGANVLTF.

V and J are TRBV27 and TRBJ1-1, with 7 bases identical to TRBD1. Per germline, CDR1 MNHEY and CDR2 SMNVEV (reference sequence). Losses at the gene ends were 2 bases for V and 2 bases for J; bases not matched to a gene: 2. This CDR3 region has 14 residues. In nucleotides, the CDR3 is TGTGCCAGCAGTTTAAACAGGGGTAACACTGAAGCTTTCTTT. Protein product: CASSLNRGNTEAFF.

The CDR3 loop reads CSASRDYEQYF. In DNA form, the CDR3 reads TGCAGTGCTAGCCGGGACTACGAGCAGTACTTC. This sequence joins TRBV20-1 and TRBJ2-7, with a possible D match to TRBD2 (5 bases). CDR1 is DFQATT, CDR2 SNEGSKA, per germline (reference sequence). Between the trimmed V and J ends, which lost 3 bases and 3 bases, there was a span of 6 bases. The CDR3 consists of 11 residues.

This clone was counted only a few times. This chain joins TRBV27 and TRBJ2-7; 10 nucleotides match TRBD1. Looked up from germline, CDR1 is MNHEY and CDR2 is SMNVEV (reference sequence). With V trimmed by 6 bases and J by 0 bases, 5 bases remained unmatched. The CDR3 has 15 residues. The CDR3 DNA sequence: TGTGCCAGCAGAGCAGGACAGGGGGTCTCCTACGAGCAGTACTTC. As protein: CASRAGQGVSYEQYF.

V usage is TRBV29-1 and J usage is TRBJ2-1; tentative D call: TRBD1 (6 bases). Germline CDR1 reads SQVTM; CDR2 reads ANQGSEA. There are 15 residues in the CDR3. Deletions cut 7 bases from V and 4 bases from J, with 20 bases between. As DNA, the CDR3 is TGCAGCGATGCTGGGACATCGGCAGGATACAATGAGCAGTTCTTC. It encodes CSDAGTSAGYNEQFF.

The CDR3 coding sequence is TGTGCCAGCAGCTTCGGGGACACAGATACGCAGTATTTT. Its protein is CASSFGDTDTQYF. The rearrangement joins TRBV5-6 to TRBJ2-3, with D possibly being TRBD2 (5 bases). The CDR3 has 13 amino acids. V gave up 2 bases and J gave up 2 bases, with 6 bases separating them. Germline CDR1 is SGHDT and CDR2 is YYEEEE.

This rearrangement joins TRBV30 to TRBJ2-7, with TRBD1 matching over 8 bases. Germline V gene data show CDR1 as GTSNPN and CDR2 as SVGIG (reference sequence). The CDR3 covers 15 residues. Trimming at V came to 1 base and at J to 2 bases, leaving 7 bases not matched to a gene. The CDR3, as DNA: TGTGCCTGGAGTGAACTGACAGGGGTCCCCTACGAGCAGTACTTC. It yields the protein CAWSELTGVPYEQYF.

V gene TRBV5-1 combines with J gene TRBJ1-4, with a possible D match to TRBD1 (5 bases). Germline lookup yields CDR1 SGHRS and CDR2 YFSETQ. V lost 4 bases and J 6 bases, leaving 19 bases between the germline ends. This CDR3 comprises 16 residues. CDR3 loop: CASSQYDSLVDEKLFF. The CDR3 coding sequence is TGCGCCAGCAGCCAGTACGACAGCCTCGTGGATGAAAAACTGTTTTTT.

The chain is built from TRBV15 and TRBJ2-1, with D hard to call. The CDR3 has 13 residues. Germline V gives CDR1 LNHNV, CDR2 YYDKDF (reference sequence). Trimming took 5 bases from V and 13 from J, leaving 18 bases between them. CDR3 protein: CATSLTKSDRQFF. The CDR3 DNA reads TGTGCCACCAGCCTTACTAAGTCGGATCGTCAGTTCTTC. The entire variable domain, with the rest obtained from reference TRBV15 and TRBJ2-1, is as follows: DAMVIQNPRYQVTQFGKPVTLSCSQTLNHNVMYWYQQKSSQAPKLLFHYYDKDFNNEADTPDNFQSRRPNTSFCFLDIRSPGLGDTAMYLCATSLTKSDRQFFGPGTRLTVL.

The V gene is TRBV29-1, the J gene TRBJ2-2, with D perhaps TRBD2 (6 bases). This CDR3 spans 20 amino acids. V lost 0 bases to trimming and J lost 4 bases, with 27 bases between them. Germline values: CDR1 SQVTM, CDR2 ANQGSEA. The CDR3 sequence: CSVEEGPNFAPTRGTGELFF. The DNA of the CDR3 is TGCAGCGTTGAAGAAGGGCCCAATTTTGCCCCTACGCGGGGCACCGGGGAGCTGTTTTTT.

The chain links TRBV4-1 to TRBJ2-1; TRBD2 aligns across 10 bases. The CDR3 spans 17 residues. Germline assignment: CDR1 MGHRA and CDR2 YSYEKL. With V trimmed by 3 bases and J by 2 bases, 7 bases remained unmatched. The CDR3 loop reads CASSQGSSGSTYNEQFF. CDR3 bases: TGCGCCAGCAGCCAGGGATCTAGCGGGAGTACCTACAATGAGCAGTTCTTC.

The chain combines TRBV2 with TRBJ2-5, with D uncertain. Per germline, CDR1 SNHLY and CDR2 FYNNEI. CDR3 length: 13 amino acids. The V end lost 6 bases, the J end lost 5 bases, and 13 bases lay between the germline ends. As DNA, the CDR3 is TGTGCCAGCAGGGCACCCGAATGGGAGACCCAGTACTTC. It translates to CASRAPEWETQYF. Variable domain in full (rest from reference TRBV2 and TRBJ2-5): EPEVTQTPSHQVTQMGQEVILRCVPISNHLYFYWYRQILGQKVEFLVSFYNNEISEKSEIFDDQFSVERPDGSNFTLKIRSTKLEDSAMYFCASRAPEWETQYFGPGTRLLVL.

The V gene is TRBV29-1, the J gene TRBJ2-1, with D possibly TRBD1 on 6 matching bases. Germline CDR1 and CDR2: SQVTM and ANQGSEA. The CDR3 consists of 15 residues. Trimming stripped 5 bases from V and 3 bases from J, with 17 bases between. The CDR3 coding sequence is TGCAGCGTTCGCATCAGGGGCCAATACTACAATGAGCAGTTCTTC. Translation gives CSVRIRGQYYNEQFF.

The V call is TRBV29-1, the J call TRBJ2-1, with no clear D. Trimming took 4 bases from V and 0 from J, leaving 4 bases between them. CDR1 and CDR2 from the germline V gene are SQVTM and ANQGSEA. The CDR3 spans 12 residues. CDR3 in DNA: TGCAGCGTTGCCTCCTCCTACAATGAGCAGTTCTTC. The encoded protein is CSVASSYNEQFF.

This clone occurred a few times. V and J are TRBV29-1 and TRBJ1-2; 8 nucleotides align to TRBD1. The CDR3 is 14 amino acids. The germline V gene has CDR1 SQVTM and CDR2 ANQGSEA. V shed 2 bases and J 5 bases; nucleotides not matched to a gene: 7. The CDR3 region is CSVESGGVEYGYTF. Written as DNA, the CDR3 is TGCAGCGTTGAATCAGGGGGCGTAGAATATGGCTACACCTTC. The variable domain in full, completed from reference TRBV29-1 and TRBJ1-2, reads SAVISQKPSRDICQRGTSLTIQCQVDSQVTMMFWYRQQPGQSLTLIATANQGSEATYESGFVIDKFPISRPNLTFSTLTVSNMSPEDSSIYLCSVESGGVEYGYTFGSGTRLTVV.

DNA of the CDR3: TGTGCCAGCAGTTTATCTCCTAGCGGGAGTGAATTTGGCACAGATACGCAGTATTTT. Translation gives CASSLSPSGSEFGTDTQYF. J is TRBJ2-3 and V is TRBV27; 10 nucleotides align to TRBD2. Germline assignment: CDR1 MNHEY and CDR2 SMNVEV (reference sequence). CDR3 length equals 19 residues. The junction had 10 bases not matched to a gene; V was cut back by 0 bases and J by 1 base.

In this sample, this clone turned up many times. The J gene is TRBJ2-1, the V gene TRBV30, with a possible D match to TRBD1 (6 bases). Germline assignment: CDR1 GTSNPN and CDR2 SVGIG (reference sequence). V lost 5 bases, J lost 9 bases, and 14 bases lay in between. There are 12 residues in the CDR3. The CDR3 region has the DNA TGTGCCTGGGAACGCAGGGGTTCTGAGCAGTTCTTC. Translated: CAWERRGSEQFF. Combining the CDR3 with reference TRBV30 and TRBJ2-1 gives the whole variable domain SQTIHQWPATLVQPVGSPLSLECTVEGTSNPNLYWYRQAAGRGLQLLFYSVGIGQISSEVPQNLSASRPQDRQFILSSKKLLLSDSGFYLCAWERRGSEQFFGPGTRLTVL.

In this sample, this clone turned up a few times. The V and J genes are TRBV5-1 and TRBJ2-1, with TRBD2 identical over 9 bases. Germline CDR1 SGHRS, CDR2 YFSETQ. V trimming: 5 bases; J trimming: 7 bases; junction bases outside the gene matches: 10. The CDR3 contains 15 residues. The CDR3 protein is CASREGGGAGNEQFF. Written as DNA, the CDR3 is TGCGCCAGCAGAGAGGGCGGGGGGGCCGGTAATGAGCAGTTCTTC. The complete variable domain, with remaining parts taken from reference TRBV5-1 and TRBJ2-1, reads KAGVTQTPRYLIKTRGQQVTLSCSPISGHRSVSWYQQTPGQGLQFLFEYFSETQRNKGNFPGRFSGRQFSNSRSEMNVSTLELGDSALYLCASREGGGAGNEQFFGPGTRLTVL.

This chain links TRBV19 with TRBJ2-2; 7 bases line up with TRBD1. Looked up from germline, CDR1 is LNHDA and CDR2 is SQIVND (reference sequence). Trimming cost V 3 bases and J 6 bases; bases outside gene matches: 7. The CDR3 contains 15 residues. CDR3 sequence: CASSMGTDPPGELFF. CDR3 in DNA: TGTGCCAGTAGTATGGGGACAGACCCCCCCGGGGAGCTGTTTTTT.

The chain couples TRBV18 to TRBJ2-1; perhaps TRBD2 as D (5 bases). Germline CDR1 and CDR2: KGHSH and LQKENI. Trimming shortened V by 2 bases and J by 0 bases, and 5 bases separated the two germline ends. The CDR3 consists of 14 residues. CDR3 DNA: TGTGCCAGCTCACCAGCGGGCTCCTACAATGAGCAGTTCTTC. This translates into CASSPAGSYNEQFF.

V usage is TRBV18 and J usage is TRBJ2-7; D not resolved. Germline loops: CDR1 KGHSH, CDR2 LQKENI. The CDR3 extends over 14 amino acids. V was trimmed by 2 bases and J by 3 bases, leaving 11 bases between them. DNA of the CDR3: TGTGCCAGCTCACCATTTGCTACTGACTACGAGCAGTACTTC. As protein: CASSPFATDYEQYF.

In DNA form, the CDR3 reads TGTGCCAGCAGCTTAGGTTCGGGACAGCGCTACGAGCAGTACTTC. It translates to CASSLGSGQRYEQYF. V usage is TRBV11-2 and J usage is TRBJ2-7; 7 bases line up with TRBD1. Germline V gene sequence: CDR1 SGHAT, CDR2 FQNNGV. The length of the CDR3 is 15 residues. Trimming removed 1 base from V and 3 bases from J; junction bases left unmatched: 6.

This chain uses TRBV28 with TRBJ2-7, with D tentatively TRBD2 (5 bases). The CDR3 spans 13 residues. Per the germline V gene, CDR1 is MDHEN and CDR2 is SYDVKM. Trimming left V 6 bases short and J 3 bases short, with 12 bases between. CDR3 protein: CASSGGSRYEQYF. The CDR3, as DNA: TGTGCCAGCAGCGGAGGAAGCCGCTACGAGCAGTACTTC. Complete variable domain (other parts from reference TRBV28 and TRBJ2-7): DVKVTQSSRYLVKRTGEKVFLECVQDMDHENMFWYRQDPGLGLRLIYFSYDVKMKEKGDIPEGYSVSREKKERFSLILESASTNQTSMYLCASSGGSRYEQYFGPGTRLTVT.

The chain joins TRBV7-9 to TRBJ2-7; D unresolved. The V and J ends lost 4 bases and 2 bases respectively, with 12 bases between them. Germline CDR1 SEHNR, CDR2 FQNEAQ (reference sequence). The CDR3 spans 14 residues. The CDR3 loop is CASSSPHLAYEQYF. Written as DNA, the CDR3 is TGTGCCAGCAGCTCGCCCCACTTAGCCTACGAGCAGTACTTC.

The genes are TRBV13 and TRBJ2-1; the match to TRBD1 covers 8 bases. CDR1 PRHDT and CDR2 FYEKMQ come from the germline V gene (reference sequence). CDR3 length: 16 residues. V shed 3 bases and J 1 base; nucleotides not matched to a gene: 5. The CDR3 reads CASSFLDRESYNEQFF. CDR3 DNA sequence: TGTGCCAGCAGCTTCCTGGACAGGGAATCCTACAATGAGCAGTTCTTC.

This sequence joins TRBV6-5 and TRBJ2-5, with D perhaps matching TRBD1 (6 bases). CDR1 MNHEY and CDR2 SVGAGI come from the germline V gene. This CDR3 is built from 14 residues. Trimming left V 1 base short and J 5 bases short, with 11 bases between. CDR3 sequence reads: CASSYFAGEETQYF. CDR3 bases: TGTGCCAGCAGTTACTTCGCAGGGGAGGAGACCCAGTACTTC.

This clone has a single count. V and J are TRBV6-5 and TRBJ1-4; D remains ambiguous. CDR1 MNHEY and CDR2 SVGAGI come from the germline V gene. The CDR3 runs 13 residues. Deletions cut 0 bases from V and 8 bases from J, with 7 bases between. In nucleotides, the CDR3 is TGTGCCAGCAGTTACTCAACGGACGAAAAACTGTTTTTT. It yields the protein CASSYSTDEKLFF.

This rearrangement joins TRBV30 to TRBJ2-2; no reliable D call. V shed 1 base and J shed 0 bases, with 6 bases lying between them. This CDR3 comprises 14 residues. The germline V gene has CDR1 GTSNPN and CDR2 SVGIG (reference sequence). This CDR3 reads CAWSDRANTGELFF. CDR3 nucleotide sequence: TGTGCCTGGAGTGACCGGGCGAACACCGGGGAGCTGTTTTTT.

This clone was detected once. This sequence joins TRBV6-4 and TRBJ1-1, with D unclear. CDR1 and CDR2 from the germline V gene are MRHNA and SNTAGT. Trimming removed 6 bases at V and 1 base at J, with 9 bases between. The CDR3 runs to 13 residues. The CDR3 coding sequence is TGTGCCAGCAGAGCCGCAGGGAACACTGAAGCTTTCTTT. Protein sequence: CASRAAGNTEAFF.